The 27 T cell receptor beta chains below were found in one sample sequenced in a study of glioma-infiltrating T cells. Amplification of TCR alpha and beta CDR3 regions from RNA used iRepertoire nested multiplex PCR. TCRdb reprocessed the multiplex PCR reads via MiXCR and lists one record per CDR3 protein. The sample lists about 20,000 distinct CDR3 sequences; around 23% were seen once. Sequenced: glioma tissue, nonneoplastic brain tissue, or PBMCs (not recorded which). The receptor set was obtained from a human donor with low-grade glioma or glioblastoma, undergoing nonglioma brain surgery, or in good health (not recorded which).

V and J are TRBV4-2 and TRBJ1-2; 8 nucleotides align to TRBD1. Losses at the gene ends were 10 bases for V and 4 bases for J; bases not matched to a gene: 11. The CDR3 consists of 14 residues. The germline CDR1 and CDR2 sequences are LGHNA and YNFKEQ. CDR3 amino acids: CAITDRALPYGYTF. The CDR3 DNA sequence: TGTGCCATTACGGACAGGGCACTTCCCTATGGCTACACCTTC.

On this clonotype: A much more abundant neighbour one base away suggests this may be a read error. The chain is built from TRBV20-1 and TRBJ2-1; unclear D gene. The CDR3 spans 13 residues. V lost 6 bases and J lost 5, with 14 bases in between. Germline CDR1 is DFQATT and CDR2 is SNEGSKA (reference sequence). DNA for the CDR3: TGCAGTGCCTTATGGCGTAAAGACAATGAGCAGTTCTTC. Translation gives CSALWRKDNEQFF.

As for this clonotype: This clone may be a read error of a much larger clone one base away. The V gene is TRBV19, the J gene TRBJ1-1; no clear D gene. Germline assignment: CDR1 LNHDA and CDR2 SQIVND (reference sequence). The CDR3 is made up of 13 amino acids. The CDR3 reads CASSPIPNTEALF. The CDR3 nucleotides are TGTGCCAGCTCACCGATACCAAACACTGAAGCTTTATTT.

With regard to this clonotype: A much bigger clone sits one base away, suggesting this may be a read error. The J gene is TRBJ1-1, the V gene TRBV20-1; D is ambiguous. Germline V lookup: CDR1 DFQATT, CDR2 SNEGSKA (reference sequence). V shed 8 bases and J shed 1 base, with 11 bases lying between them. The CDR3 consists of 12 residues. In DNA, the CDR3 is TGCAGTCCTTCGGTCGCGAACACTGAAGCTTTCTTT. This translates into CSPSVANTEAFF.

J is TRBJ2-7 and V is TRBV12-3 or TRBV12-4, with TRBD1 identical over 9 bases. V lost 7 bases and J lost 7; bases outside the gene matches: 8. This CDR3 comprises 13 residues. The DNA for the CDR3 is TGTGCCAGCACTAACAGGGGGCGGATTGAGCAGTACTTC. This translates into CASTNRGRIEQYF.

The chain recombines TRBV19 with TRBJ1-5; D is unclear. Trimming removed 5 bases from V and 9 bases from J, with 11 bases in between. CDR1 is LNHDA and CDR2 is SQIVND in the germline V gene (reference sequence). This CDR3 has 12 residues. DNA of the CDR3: TGTGCCAGTAGTTGGGGTCTACGGCCCCAGCATTTT. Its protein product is CASSWGLRPQHF.

This chain's CDR3 is CSVVLQGGEAFF. CDR3 in DNA: TGCAGCGTTGTATTGCAGGGCGGAGAAGCTTTCTTT. The chain carries TRBV29-1 and TRBJ1-1, with D tentatively TRBD1 (5 bases). The CDR3 consists of 12 residues. The germline V and J ends were trimmed by 4 bases and 8 bases, with 14 bases remaining between them. Germline loops: CDR1 SQVTM, CDR2 ANQGSEA.

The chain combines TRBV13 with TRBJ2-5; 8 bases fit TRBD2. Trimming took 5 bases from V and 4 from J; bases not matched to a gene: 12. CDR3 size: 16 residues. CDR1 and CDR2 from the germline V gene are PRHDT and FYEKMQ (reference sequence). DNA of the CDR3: TGTGCCAGCAGCCCGCCCGGCGGGGGGCAGGGAGAGACCCAGTACTTC. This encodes CASSPPGGGQGETQYF.

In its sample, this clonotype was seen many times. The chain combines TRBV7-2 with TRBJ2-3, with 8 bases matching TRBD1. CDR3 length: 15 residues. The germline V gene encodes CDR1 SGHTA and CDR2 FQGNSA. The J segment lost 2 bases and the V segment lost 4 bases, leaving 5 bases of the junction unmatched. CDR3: CASSWGQVDTDTQYF. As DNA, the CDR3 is TGTGCCAGCAGCTGGGGACAGGTCGACACAGATACGCAGTATTTT.

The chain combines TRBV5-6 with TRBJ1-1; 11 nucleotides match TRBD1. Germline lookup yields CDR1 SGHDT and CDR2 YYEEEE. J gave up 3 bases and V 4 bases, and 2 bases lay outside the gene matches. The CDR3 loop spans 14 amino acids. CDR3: CASSAGQGDTEAFF. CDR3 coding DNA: TGTGCCAGCAGCGCGGGACAGGGGGACACTGAAGCTTTCTTT. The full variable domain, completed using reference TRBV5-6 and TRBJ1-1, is DAGVTQSPTHLIKTRGQQVTLRCSPKSGHDTVSWYQQALGQGPQFIFQYYEEEERQRGNFPDRFSGHQFPNYSSELNVNALLLGDSALYLCASSAGQGDTEAFFGQGTRLTVV.

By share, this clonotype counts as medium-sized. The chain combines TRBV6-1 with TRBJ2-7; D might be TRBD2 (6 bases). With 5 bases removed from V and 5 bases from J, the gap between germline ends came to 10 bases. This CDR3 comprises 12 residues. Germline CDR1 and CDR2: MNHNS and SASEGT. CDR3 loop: CASSSRGDEQYF. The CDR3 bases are TGTGCCAGCAGTTCGCGCGGGGACGAGCAGTACTTC.

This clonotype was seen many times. Here the CDR3 DNA reads TGTGCCAGCTCCGAAGGGGCGCTGAACACTGAAGCTTTCTTT. Amino acids: CASSEGALNTEAFF. This sequence joins TRBV7-9 and TRBJ1-1, with D tentatively TRBD1 (5 bases). V shed 8 bases and J shed 0 bases, with 13 bases lying between them. This CDR3 region has 14 residues. CDR1 and CDR2 from the germline V gene are SEHNR and FQNEAQ (reference sequence). Variable domain in full (rest from reference TRBV7-9 and TRBJ1-1): DTGVSQNPRHKITKRGQNVTFRCDPISEHNRLYWYRQTLGQGPEFLTYFQNEAQLEKSRLLSDRFSAERPKGSFSTLEIQRTEQGDSAMYLCASSEGALNTEAFFGQGTRLTVV.

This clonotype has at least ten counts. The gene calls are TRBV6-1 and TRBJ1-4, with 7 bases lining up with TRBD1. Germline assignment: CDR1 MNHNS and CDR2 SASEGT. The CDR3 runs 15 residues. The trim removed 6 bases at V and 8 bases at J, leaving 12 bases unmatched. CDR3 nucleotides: TGTGCCAGCAGCCATTCCGGACAGGCCGCCGAAAAACTGTTTTTT. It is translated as CASSHSGQAAEKLFF.

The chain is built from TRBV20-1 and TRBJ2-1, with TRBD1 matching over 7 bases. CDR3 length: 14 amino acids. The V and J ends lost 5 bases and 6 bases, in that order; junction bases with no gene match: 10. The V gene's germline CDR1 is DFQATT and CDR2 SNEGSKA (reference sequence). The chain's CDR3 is CSAGTGVPGNEQFF. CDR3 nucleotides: TGCAGTGCTGGTACAGGGGTTCCAGGCAATGAGCAGTTCTTC.

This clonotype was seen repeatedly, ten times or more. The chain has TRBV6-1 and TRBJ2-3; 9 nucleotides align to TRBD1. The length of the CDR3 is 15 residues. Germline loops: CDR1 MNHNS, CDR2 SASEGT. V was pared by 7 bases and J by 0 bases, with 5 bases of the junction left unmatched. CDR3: CASNVGTGSTDTQYF. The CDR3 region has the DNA TGTGCCAGCAACGTAGGGACAGGGAGCACAGATACGCAGTATTTT.

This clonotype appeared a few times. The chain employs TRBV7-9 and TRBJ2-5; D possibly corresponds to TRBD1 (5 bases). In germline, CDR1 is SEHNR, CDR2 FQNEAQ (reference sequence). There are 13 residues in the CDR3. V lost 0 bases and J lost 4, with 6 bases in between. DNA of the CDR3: TGTGCCAGCAGCTTAGCAGGGGCAGAGACCCAGTACTTC. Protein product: CASSLAGAETQYF.

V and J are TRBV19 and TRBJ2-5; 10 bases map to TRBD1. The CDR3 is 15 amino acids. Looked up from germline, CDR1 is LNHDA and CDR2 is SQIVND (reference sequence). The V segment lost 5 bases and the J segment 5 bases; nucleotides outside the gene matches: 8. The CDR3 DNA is TGTGCCAGTAGTCGAGCGACAGGGGGCCAGGAGACCCAGTACTTC. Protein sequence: CASSRATGGQETQYF.

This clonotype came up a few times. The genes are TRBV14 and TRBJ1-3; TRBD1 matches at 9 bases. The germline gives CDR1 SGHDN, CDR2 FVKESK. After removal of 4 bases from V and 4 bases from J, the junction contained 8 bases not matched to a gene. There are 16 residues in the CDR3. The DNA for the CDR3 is TGTGCCAGCAGCCCCTTGGGACAGGGATCCGGAAACACCATATATTTT. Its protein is CASSPLGQGSGNTIYF. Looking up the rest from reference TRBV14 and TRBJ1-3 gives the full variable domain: EAGVTQFPSHSVIEKGQTVTLRCDPISGHDNLYWYRRVMGKEIKFLLHFVKESKQDESGMPNNRFLAERTGGTYSTLKVQPAELEDSGVYFCASSPLGQGSGNTIYFGEGSWLTVV.

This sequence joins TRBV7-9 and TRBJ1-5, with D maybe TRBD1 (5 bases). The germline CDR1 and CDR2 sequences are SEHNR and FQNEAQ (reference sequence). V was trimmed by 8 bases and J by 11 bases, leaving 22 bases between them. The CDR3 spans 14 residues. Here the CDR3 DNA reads TGTGCCAGCGCCGACTCGGACCAGGGAAGGGCCCAGCATTTT. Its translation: CASADSDQGRAQHF.

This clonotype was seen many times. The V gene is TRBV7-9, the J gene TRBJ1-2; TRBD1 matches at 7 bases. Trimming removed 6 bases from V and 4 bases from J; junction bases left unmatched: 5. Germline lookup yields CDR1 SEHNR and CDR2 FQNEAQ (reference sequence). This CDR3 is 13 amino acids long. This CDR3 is CASRGEGAYGYTF. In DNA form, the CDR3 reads TGTGCCAGCAGGGGTGAGGGGGCCTATGGCTACACCTTC.

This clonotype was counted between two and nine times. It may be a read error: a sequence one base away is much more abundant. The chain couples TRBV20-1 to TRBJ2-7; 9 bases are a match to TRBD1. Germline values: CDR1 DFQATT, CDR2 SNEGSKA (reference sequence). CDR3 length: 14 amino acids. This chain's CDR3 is CGARVEGQGYEQYF. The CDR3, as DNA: TGCGGTGCTAGAGTGGAGGGACAGGGCTACGAGCAGTACTTC.

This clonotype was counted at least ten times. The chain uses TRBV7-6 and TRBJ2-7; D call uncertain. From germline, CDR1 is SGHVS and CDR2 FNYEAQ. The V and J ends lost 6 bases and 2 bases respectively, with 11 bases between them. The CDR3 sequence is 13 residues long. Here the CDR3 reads CASSPIGAYEQYF. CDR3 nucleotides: TGTGCCAGCAGTCCTATTGGGGCCTACGAGCAGTACTTC.

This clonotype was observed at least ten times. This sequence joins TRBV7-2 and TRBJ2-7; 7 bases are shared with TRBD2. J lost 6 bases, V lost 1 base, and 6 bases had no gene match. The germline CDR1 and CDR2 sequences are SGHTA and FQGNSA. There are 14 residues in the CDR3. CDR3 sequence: CASSLGAGVSEQYF. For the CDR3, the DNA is TGTGCCAGCAGCTTAGGGGCGGGGGTATCCGAGCAGTACTTC.

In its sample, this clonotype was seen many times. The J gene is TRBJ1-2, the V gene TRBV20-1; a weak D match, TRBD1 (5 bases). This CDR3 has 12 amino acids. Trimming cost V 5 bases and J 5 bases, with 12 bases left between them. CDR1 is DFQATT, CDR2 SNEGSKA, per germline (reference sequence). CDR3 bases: TGCAGTGCTCCCCGGGACTTTTATGGCTACACCTTC. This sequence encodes CSAPRDFYGYTF.

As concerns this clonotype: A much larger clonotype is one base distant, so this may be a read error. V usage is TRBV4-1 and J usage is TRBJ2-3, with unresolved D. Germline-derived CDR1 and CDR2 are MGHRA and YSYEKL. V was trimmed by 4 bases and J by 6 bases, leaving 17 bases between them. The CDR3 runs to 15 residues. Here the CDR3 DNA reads TGCGCCAGCAGCCCGCAACGGGTAGGCGTGGATACGCAGTATTTT. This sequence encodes CASSPQRVGVDTQYF.

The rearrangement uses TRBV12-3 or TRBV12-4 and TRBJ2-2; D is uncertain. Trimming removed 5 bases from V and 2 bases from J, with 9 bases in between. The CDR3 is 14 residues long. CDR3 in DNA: TGTGCCAGCAGTCCGTCAACTAACACCGGGGAGCTGTTTTTT. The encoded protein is CASSPSTNTGELFF.

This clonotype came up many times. The CDR3 DNA is TGCAGTGCTAGAGGATCTGATACAGGTTTCAATCAGCCCCAGCATTTT. Protein product: CSARGSDTGFNQPQHF. The chain is built from TRBV20-1 and TRBJ1-5; a possible D gene is TRBD1 (5 bases). V lost 1 base to trimming and J lost 3 bases, with 16 bases between them. Germline assignment: CDR1 DFQATT and CDR2 SNEGSKA (reference sequence). The CDR3 extends over 16 amino acids.